The T cell receptor beta chain described here comes from a study of blood T cell repertoires in COVID-19. Study-wide background: Sites across the United States, Italy and Spain contributed samples from acute and convalescent COVID-19. The cDNA or gDNA used as material had been derived from T cells, B-cell-depleted T cells, or PBMCs.

Authors' analysis steps: Estimated nucleated cell counts came from reference gene primer amplification. Using immunoSEQ multiplex PCR, the repertoire was profiled, and TCRdb retains in-frame clones only, with some absent. V, J and clone size are those of that table, while D and trimming were read from the DNA. The table records more than 95,000 clones, 90% of them present only once. The sequenced sample consisted of peripheral blood. The TCR originated in a human donor with active COVID-19. The donor label of this sample is uncertain.

CDR3 nucleotide sequence: TGTGCCAGCAGCTCCCCTACTAGACAGGGGGCGCGAACTGAAGCTTTCTTT. This encodes CASSSPTRQGARTEAFF. The chain has TRBV7-8 and TRBJ1-1; 10 bases are shared with TRBD1. V was clipped by 4 bases and J by 5 bases; unmatched bases: 13. The CDR3 covers 17 residues. CDR1 and CDR2 (germline): SGHVS, FQNEAQ.